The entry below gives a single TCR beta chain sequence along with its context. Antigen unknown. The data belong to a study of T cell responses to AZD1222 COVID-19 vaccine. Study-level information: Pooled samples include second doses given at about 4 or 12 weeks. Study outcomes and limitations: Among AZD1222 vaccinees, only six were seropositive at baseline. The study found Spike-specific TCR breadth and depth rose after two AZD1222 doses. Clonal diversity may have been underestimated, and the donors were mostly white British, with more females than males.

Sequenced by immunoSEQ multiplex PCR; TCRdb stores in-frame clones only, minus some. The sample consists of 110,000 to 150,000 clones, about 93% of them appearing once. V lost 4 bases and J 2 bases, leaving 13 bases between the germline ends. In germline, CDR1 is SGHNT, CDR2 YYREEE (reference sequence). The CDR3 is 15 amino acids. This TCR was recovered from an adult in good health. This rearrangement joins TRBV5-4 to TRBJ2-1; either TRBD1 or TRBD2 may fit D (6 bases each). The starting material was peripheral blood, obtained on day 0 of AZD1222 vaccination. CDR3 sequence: CASSVGGLTYNEQFF. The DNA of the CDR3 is TGTGCCAGCAGCGTCGGGGGCCTAACCTACAATGAGCAGTTCTTC.